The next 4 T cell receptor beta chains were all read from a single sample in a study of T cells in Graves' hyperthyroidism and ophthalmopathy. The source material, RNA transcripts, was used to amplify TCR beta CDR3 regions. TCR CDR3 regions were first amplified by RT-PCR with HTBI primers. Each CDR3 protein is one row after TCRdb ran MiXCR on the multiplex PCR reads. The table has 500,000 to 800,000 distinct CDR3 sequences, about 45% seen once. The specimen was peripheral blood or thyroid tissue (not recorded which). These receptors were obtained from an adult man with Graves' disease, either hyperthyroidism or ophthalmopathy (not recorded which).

The DNA for the CDR3 is TGTGCCAGCAGTTTAGCCGGACAGGGGGCCTATGGCTACACCTTC. Its protein product is CASSLAGQGAYGYTF. The genes are TRBV12-3 or TRBV12-4 and TRBJ1-2; 11 positions match TRBD1. After removal of 0 bases from V and 4 bases from J, the junction contained 1 base not matched to a gene. The CDR3 totals 15 residues.

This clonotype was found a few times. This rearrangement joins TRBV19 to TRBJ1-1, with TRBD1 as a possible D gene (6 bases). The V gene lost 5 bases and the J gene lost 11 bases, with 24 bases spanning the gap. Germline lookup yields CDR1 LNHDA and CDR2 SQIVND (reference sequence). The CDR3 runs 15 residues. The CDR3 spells CASSPITSDTGGAFF. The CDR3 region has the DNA TGTGCCAGTAGTCCGATCACATCCGATACGGGGGGCGCTTTCTTT.

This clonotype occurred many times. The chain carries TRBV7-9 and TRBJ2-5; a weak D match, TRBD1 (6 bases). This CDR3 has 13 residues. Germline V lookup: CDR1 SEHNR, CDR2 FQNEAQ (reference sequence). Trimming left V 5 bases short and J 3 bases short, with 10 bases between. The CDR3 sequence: CASSPGQEETQYF. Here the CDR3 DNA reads TGTGCCAGCAGCCCGGGACAAGAAGAGACCCAGTACTTC. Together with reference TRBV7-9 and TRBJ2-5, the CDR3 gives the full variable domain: DTGVSQNPRHKITKRGQNVTFRCDPISEHNRLYWYRQTLGQGPEFLTYFQNEAQLEKSRLLSDRFSAERPKGSFSTLEIQRTEQGDSAMYLCASSPGQEETQYFGPGTRLLVL.

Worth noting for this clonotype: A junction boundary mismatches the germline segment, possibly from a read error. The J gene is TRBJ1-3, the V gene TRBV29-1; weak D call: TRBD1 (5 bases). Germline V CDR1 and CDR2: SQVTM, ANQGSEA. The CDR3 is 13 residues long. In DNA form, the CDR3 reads TGCAGCGTTGAAGGCAGGGTGATGAACACCGTATATTTT. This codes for CSVEGRVMNTVYF.